This T cell receptor (beta chain) originates from a study of blood T cell repertoires in COVID-19. Profiling relied on immunoSEQ multiplex PCR, and the TCRdb table lists in-frame clones only, not all of them. This sample has 70,000 or so clones; approximately 83% occur once, and the top ten carry approximately 2.4%. For this clone: Distinct nucleotide sequences in the sample also encode this CDR3.

V was pared by 0 bases and J by 0 bases, with 7 bases between. CDR1 is SGHRS and CDR2 is YFSETQ in the germline V gene. This CDR3 spans 15 amino acids. The sequenced material came from peripheral blood. This receptor was obtained from a man older than 75 with active or convalescent COVID-19. The rearrangement joins TRBV5-1 to TRBJ2-1; D possibly corresponds to TRBD2 (6 bases). The CDR3 reads CASSLDGSSYNEQFF. CDR3 in DNA: TGCGCCAGCAGCTTGGACGGGAGCTCCTACAATGAGCAGTTCTTC.